This section outlines one TCR beta chain sequence together with its context. Its antigen is unidentified. This sample includes further DNA sequences coding for the same CDR3. The record originates from a study of shared clonotypes between healthy human individuals. Study-wide context: Three plates were used per donor for CD4 naive, three for CD4 memory, two for CD8 naive and one for CD8 memory. General study findings and limits: Among non-shared clonotypes, generation probabilities were lower than among those shared by all four donors. Richness estimates generally favored naive over memory subsets.

V shed 1 base and J shed 4 bases, with 4 bases lying between them. The CDR3 is made up of 12 amino acids. CDR1 and CDR2 (germline): MNHEY, SMNVEV (reference sequence). The method was immunoSEQ multiplex PCR; TCRdb's version includes in-frame clones alone and lacks a portion of them. The data show some 1,100,000 clones, 75% to 85% seen once. The TCR originated in a man between 18 and 29 years old in good health. Some clones in this sample may be carry-over from other donors' samples. Sequencing was performed on memory CD4+ T cells from PBMCs. As for subset: CD45RA-negative fraction. This sequence joins TRBV27 and TRBJ2-5; D unresolved. CDR3 in amino acids: CASSLLGETQYF. The CDR3 bases are TGTGCCAGCAGTTTATTAGGAGAGACCCAGTACTTC.